This TCR beta chain was documented in a study of blood T cell repertoires in COVID-19. Study in general: The cDNA or gDNA used as material had been derived from T cells, B-cell-depleted T cells, or PBMCs.

Method: immunoSEQ multiplex PCR; TCRdb's copy keeps in-frame clones and lacks some. The table has 200,000 to 300,000 clones, about 90% seen once. The TCR sequence derives from a woman between 40 and 50 years old with acute or convalescent COVID-19. Specimen: peripheral blood.

The CDR3 sequence is CAWSLVNQPQHF. As DNA, the CDR3 is TGTGCCTGGAGTCTAGTCAATCAGCCCCAGCATTTT. The chain links TRBV30 to TRBJ1-5, with D unresolved. CDR3 length: 12 residues. Germline V gene data show CDR1 as GTSNPN and CDR2 as SVGIG (reference sequence). The germline V and J ends were trimmed by 2 bases and 3 bases, with 5 bases remaining between them.